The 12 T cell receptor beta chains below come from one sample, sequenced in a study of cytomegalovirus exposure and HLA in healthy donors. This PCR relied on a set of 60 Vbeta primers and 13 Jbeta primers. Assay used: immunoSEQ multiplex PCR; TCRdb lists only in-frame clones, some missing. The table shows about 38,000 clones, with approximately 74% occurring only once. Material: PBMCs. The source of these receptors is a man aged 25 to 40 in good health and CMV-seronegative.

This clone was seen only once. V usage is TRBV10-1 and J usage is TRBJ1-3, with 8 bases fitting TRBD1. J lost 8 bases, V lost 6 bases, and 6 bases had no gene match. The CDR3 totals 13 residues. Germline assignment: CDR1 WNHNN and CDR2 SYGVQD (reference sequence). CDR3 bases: TGCGCCAGCAGGGACAGGGCTGTGCACACCATATATTTT. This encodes CASRDRAVHTIYF.

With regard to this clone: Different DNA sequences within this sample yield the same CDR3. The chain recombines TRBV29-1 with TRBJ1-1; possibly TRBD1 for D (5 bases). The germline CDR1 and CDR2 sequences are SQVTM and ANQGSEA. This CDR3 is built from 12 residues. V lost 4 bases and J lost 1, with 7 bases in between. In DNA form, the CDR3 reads TGCAGCGTTGGGGGCGGGAACACTGAAGCTTTCTTT. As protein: CSVGGGNTEAFF. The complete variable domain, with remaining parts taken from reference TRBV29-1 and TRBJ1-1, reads SAVISQKPSRDICQRGTSLTIQCQVDSQVTMMFWYRQQPGQSLTLIATANQGSEATYESGFVIDKFPISRPNLTFSTLTVSNMSPEDSSIYLCSVGGGNTEAFFGQGTRLTVV.

CDR3 residues: CASSQSVGTSGRTRNEQFF. CDR3 nucleotides: TGCGCCAGCAGCCAATCGGTCGGGACTAGCGGGAGAACCAGGAATGAGCAGTTCTTC. The rearrangement links TRBV4-1 to TRBJ2-1; TRBD2 matches at 14 bases. V shed 2 bases and J 7 bases; nucleotides not matched to a gene: 13. This CDR3 comprises 19 residues. CDR1 MGHRA and CDR2 YSYEKL come from the germline V gene.

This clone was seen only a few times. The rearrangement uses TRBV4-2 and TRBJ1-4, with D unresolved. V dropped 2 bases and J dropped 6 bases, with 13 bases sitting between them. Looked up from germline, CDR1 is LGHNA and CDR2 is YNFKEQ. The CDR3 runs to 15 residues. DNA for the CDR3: TGTGCCAGCAGCCAAAAAGGAGCCCCCGATGAAAAACTGTTTTTT. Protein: CASSQKGAPDEKLFF.

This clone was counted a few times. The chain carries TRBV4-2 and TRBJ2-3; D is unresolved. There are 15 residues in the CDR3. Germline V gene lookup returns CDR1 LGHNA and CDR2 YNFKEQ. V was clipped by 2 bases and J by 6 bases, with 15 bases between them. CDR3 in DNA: TGTGCCAGCAGCCAACGAGACCGGAGCCCGGATACGCAGTATTTT. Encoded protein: CASSQRDRSPDTQYF.

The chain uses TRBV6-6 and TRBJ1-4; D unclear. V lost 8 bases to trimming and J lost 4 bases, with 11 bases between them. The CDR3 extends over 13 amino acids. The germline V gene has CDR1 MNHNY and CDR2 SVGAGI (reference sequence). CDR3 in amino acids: CASLKRFNEKLFF. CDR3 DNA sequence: TGTGCCAGCCTAAAACGGTTTAATGAAAAACTGTTTTTT.

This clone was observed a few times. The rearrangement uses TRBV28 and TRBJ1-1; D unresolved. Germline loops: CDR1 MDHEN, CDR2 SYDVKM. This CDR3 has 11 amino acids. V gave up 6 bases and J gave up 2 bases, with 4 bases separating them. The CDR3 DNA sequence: TGTGCCAGCAGAATAAACACTGAAGCTTTCTTT. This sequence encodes CASRINTEAFF.

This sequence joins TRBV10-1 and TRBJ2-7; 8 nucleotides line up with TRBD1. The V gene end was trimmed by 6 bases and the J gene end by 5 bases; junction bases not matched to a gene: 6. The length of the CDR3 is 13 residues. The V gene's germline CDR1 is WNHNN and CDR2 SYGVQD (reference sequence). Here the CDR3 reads CASSGQGYHEQYF. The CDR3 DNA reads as TGCGCCAGCAGCGGACAGGGATACCACGAGCAGTACTTC.

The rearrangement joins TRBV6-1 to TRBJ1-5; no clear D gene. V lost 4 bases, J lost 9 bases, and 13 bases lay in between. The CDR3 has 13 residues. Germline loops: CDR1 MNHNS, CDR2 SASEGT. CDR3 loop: CASSGEPSGPQHF. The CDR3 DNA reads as TGTGCCAGCAGTGGTGAACCTAGCGGGCCCCAGCATTTT.

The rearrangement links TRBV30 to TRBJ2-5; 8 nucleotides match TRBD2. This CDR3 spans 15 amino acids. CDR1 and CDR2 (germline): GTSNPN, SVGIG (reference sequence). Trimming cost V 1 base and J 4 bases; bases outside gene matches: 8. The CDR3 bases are TGTGCCTGGAGTGAATCCGGGAGGGTCAGAGAGACCCAGTACTTC. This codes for CAWSESGRVRETQYF.

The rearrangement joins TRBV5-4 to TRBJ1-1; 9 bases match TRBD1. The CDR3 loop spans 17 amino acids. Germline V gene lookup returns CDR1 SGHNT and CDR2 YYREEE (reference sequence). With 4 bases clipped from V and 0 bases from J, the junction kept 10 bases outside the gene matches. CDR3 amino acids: CASSPWRGTGLNTEAFF. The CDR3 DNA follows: TGTGCCAGCAGCCCCTGGAGGGGGACAGGGTTGAACACTGAAGCTTTCTTT.

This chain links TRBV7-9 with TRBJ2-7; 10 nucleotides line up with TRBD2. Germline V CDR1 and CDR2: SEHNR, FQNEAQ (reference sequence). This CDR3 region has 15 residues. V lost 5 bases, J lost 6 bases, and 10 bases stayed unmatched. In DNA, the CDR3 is TGTGCCAGCAGCGGGGGCGGGCTAGCGGGAGCCGAGCAGTACTTC. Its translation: CASSGGGLAGAEQYF.